This entry concerns a single T cell receptor beta chain. This specimen belongs to a study of blood T cell repertoires in COVID-19. Study details: The study drew acute and convalescent COVID-19 samples from the United States, Italy and Spain.

Only in-frame clones appear in the TCRdb table, and some are missing; sequencing was by immunoSEQ multiplex PCR. The sample shows roughly 200,000 clones, approximately 83% of them seen only once. Germline loops: CDR1 LGHNA, CDR2 YSLEER. Unmatched junction bases numbered 11, after V lost 0 bases and J lost 9 bases. The CDR3 is 17 amino acids. What was sequenced was peripheral blood. This chain links TRBV4-3 with TRBJ2-1; 10 nucleotides line up with TRBD2. This clonotype was sampled from a human donor with active or convalescent COVID-19. The donor label of this sample is uncertain. In nucleotides, the CDR3 is TGCGCCAGCAGCCAAGAGGTTAGCGGGGGGAGTAACAGTGAGCAGTTCTTC. It yields the protein CASSQEVSGGSNSEQFF.